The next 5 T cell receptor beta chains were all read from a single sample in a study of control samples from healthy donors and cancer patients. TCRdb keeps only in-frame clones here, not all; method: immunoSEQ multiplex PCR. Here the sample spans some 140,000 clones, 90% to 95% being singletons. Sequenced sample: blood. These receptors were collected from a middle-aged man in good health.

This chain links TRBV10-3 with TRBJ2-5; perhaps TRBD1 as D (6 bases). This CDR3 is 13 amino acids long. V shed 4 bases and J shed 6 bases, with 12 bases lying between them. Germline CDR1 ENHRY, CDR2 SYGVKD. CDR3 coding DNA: TGTGCCATCAGTGCATCAGGGGCGAAGACCCAGTACTTC. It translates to CAISASGAKTQYF.

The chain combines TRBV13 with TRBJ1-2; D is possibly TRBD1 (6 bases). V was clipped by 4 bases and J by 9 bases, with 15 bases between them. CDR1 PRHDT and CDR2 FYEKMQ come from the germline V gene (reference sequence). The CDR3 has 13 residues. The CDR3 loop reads CASSSTTTGRYTF. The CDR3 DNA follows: TGTGCCAGCAGCTCTACAACGACAGGCCGCTACACCTTC.

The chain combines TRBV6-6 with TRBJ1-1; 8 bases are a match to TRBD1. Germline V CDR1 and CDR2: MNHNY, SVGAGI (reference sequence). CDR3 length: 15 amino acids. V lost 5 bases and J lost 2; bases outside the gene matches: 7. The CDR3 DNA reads TGTGCCAGCAGTCAATCGGGACAGGTAAACACTGAAGCTTTCTTT. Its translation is CASSQSGQVNTEAFF.

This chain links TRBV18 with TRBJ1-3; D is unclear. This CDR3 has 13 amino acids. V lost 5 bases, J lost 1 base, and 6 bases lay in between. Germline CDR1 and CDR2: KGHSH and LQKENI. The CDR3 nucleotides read TGTGCCAGCTCATCGGTGTCTGGAAACACCATATATTTT. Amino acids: CASSSVSGNTIYF.

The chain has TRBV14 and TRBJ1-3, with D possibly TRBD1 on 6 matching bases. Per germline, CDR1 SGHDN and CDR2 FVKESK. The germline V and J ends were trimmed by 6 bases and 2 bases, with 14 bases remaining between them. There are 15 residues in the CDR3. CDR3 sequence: CASSSTGWPGNTIYF. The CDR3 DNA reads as TGTGCCAGCAGTTCCACAGGGTGGCCTGGAAACACCATATATTTT.